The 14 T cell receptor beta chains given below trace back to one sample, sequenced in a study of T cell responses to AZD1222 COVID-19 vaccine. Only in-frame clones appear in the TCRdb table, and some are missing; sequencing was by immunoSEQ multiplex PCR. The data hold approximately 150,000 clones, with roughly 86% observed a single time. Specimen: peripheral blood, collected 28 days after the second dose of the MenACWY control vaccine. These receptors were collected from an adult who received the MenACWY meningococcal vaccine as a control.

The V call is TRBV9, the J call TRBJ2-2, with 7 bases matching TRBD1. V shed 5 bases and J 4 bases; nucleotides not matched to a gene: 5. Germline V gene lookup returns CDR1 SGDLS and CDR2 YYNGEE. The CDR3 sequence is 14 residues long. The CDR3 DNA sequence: TGTGCCAGCAGAACAGGGGTTAGCACCGGGGAGCTGTTTTTT. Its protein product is CASRTGVSTGELFF.

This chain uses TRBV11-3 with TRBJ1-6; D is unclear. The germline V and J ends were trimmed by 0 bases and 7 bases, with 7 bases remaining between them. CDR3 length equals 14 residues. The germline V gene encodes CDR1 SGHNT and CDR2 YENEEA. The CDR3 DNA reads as TGTGCCAGCAGCTTAGAGCATGGGAATTCACCCCTCCACTTT. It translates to CASSLEHGNSPLHF.

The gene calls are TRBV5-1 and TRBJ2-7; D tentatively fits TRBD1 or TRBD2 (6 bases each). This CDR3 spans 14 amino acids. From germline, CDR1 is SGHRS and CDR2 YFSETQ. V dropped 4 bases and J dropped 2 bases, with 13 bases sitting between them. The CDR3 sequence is CASSVGGPPYEQYF. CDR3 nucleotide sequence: TGCGCCAGCAGCGTAGGGGGGCCCCCCTACGAGCAGTACTTC.

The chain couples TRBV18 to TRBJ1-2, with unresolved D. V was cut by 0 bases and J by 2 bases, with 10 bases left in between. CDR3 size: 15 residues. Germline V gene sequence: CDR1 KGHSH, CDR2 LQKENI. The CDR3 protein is CASSPPKGENYGYTF. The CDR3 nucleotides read TGTGCCAGCTCACCACCTAAAGGTGAGAACTATGGCTACACCTTC. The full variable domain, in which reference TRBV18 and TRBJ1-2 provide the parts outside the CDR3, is NAGVMQNPRHLVRRRGQEARLRCSPMKGHSHVYWYRQLPEEGLKFMVYLQKENIIDESGMPKERFSAEFPKEGPSILRIQQVVRGDSAAYFCASSPPKGENYGYTFGSGTRLTVV.

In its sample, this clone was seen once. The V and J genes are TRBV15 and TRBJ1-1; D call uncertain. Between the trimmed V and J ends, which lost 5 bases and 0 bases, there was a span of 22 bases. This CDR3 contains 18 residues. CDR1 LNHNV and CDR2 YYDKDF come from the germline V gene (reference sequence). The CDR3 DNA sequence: TGTGCCACCAGCCCCACGTCGACCAGGTCACCAGTGAACACTGAAGCTTTCTTT. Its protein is CATSPTSTRSPVNTEAFF.

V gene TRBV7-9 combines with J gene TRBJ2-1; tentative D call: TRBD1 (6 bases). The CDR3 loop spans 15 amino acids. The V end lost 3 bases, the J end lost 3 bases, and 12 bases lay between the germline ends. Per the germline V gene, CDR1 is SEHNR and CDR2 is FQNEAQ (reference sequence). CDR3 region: CASSFLNRDYNEQFF. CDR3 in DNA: TGTGCCAGCAGCTTTCTAAACAGGGACTACAATGAGCAGTTCTTC.

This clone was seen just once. For the CDR3, the DNA is TGTGCCGTGGCTAGCGGGGCCGATACGCAGTATTTT. Translating gives CAVASGADTQYF. This chain joins TRBV6-6 and TRBJ2-3, with 9 bases aligning to TRBD2. The CDR3 covers 12 residues. V shed 11 bases and J 6 bases; nucleotides not matched to a gene: 6. Germline V gene lookup returns CDR1 MNHNY and CDR2 SVGAGI (reference sequence).

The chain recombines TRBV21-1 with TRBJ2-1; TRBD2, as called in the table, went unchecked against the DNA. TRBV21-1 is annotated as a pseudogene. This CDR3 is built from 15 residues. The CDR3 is CASSKVERLYNEQFF. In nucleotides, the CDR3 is TGTGCCAGCAGCAAAGTGGAGAGACTCTACAATGAGCAGTTCTTC.

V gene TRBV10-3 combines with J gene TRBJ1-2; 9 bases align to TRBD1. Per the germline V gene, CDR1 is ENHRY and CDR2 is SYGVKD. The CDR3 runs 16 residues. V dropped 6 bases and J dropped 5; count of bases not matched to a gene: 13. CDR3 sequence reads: CAIRRTGETLTYGYTF. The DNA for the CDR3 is TGTGCCATCAGGAGGACAGGGGAGACTCTAACTTATGGCTACACCTTC.

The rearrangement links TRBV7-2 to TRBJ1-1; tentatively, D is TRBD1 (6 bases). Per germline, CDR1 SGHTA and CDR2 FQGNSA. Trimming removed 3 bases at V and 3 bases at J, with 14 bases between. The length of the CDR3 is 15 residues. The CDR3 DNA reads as TGTGCCAGCAGCTTTCAGGGGCGACAGTACACTGAAGCTTTCTTT. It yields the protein CASSFQGRQYTEAFF.

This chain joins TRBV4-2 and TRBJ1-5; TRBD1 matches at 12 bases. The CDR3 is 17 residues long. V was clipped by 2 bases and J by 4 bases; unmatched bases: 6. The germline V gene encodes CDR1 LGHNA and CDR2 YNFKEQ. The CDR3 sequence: CASSQLGDRGRNQPQHF. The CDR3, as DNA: TGTGCCAGCAGCCAATTAGGGGACAGGGGGCGAAATCAGCCCCAGCATTTT.

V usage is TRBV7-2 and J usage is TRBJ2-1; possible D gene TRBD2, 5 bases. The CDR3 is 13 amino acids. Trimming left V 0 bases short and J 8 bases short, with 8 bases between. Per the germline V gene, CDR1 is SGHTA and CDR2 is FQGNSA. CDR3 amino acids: CASSLAGVDEQFF. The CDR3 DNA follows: TGTGCCAGCAGCTTAGCGGGAGTCGATGAGCAGTTCTTC.

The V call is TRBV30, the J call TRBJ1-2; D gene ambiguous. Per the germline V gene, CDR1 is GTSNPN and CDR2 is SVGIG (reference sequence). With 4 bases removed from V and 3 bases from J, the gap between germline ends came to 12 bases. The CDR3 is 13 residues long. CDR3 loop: CAWNRVGDYGYTF. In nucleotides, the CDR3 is TGTGCCTGGAACCGCGTCGGGGACTATGGCTACACCTTC.

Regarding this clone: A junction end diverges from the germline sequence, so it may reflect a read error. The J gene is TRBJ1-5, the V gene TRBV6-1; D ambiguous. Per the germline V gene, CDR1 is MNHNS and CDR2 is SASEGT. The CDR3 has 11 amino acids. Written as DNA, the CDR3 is TGTGCCAGCAGGGAAGGTCAGCCCCAGCATTTT. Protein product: CASREGQPQHF.